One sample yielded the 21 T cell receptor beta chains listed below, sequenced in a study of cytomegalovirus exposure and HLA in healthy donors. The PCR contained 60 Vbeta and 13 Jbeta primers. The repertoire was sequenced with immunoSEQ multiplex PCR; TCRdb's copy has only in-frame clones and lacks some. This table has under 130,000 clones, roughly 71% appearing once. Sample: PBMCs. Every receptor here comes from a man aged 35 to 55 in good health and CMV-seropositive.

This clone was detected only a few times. CDR3 DNA: TGTGCCAGCAGCGAAGCTAGCGGCAGCACTGAAGCTTTCTTT. This encodes CASSEASGSTEAFF. This chain joins TRBV9 and TRBJ1-1; D unresolved. CDR3 size: 14 residues. CDR1 is SGDLS and CDR2 is YYNGEE in the germline V gene. The ends were cut back, 3 bases at V and 4 bases at J, with 13 bases in the middle.

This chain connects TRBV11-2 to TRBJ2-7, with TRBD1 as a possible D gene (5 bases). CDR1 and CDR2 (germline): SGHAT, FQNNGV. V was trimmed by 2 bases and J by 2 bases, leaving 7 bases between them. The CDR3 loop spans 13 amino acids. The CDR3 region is CASSLWGPYEQYV. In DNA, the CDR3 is TGTGCCAGCAGCTTATGGGGCCCCTACGAGCAGTACGTC.

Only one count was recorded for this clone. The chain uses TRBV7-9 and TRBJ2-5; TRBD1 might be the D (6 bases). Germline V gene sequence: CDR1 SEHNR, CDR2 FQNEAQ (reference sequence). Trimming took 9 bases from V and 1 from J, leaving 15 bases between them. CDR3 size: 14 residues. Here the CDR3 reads CARAGAGRQETQYF. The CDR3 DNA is TGTGCCAGGGCAGGGGCGGGTCGCCAAGAGACCCAGTACTTC.

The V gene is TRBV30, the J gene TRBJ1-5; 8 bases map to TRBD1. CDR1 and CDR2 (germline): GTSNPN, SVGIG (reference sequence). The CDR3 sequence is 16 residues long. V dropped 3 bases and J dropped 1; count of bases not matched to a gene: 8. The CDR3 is CAWSGRPGGSNQPQHF. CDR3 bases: TGTGCCTGGAGCGGGCGACCAGGGGGCAGCAATCAGCCCCAGCATTTT.

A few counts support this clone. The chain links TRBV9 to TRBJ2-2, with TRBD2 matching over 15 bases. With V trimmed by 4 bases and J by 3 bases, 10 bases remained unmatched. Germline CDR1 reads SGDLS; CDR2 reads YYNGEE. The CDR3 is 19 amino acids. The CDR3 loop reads CASSFSGLAGGPDTGELFF. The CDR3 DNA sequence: TGTGCCAGCAGCTTCTCCGGACTAGCGGGAGGGCCGGACACCGGGGAGCTGTTTTTT.

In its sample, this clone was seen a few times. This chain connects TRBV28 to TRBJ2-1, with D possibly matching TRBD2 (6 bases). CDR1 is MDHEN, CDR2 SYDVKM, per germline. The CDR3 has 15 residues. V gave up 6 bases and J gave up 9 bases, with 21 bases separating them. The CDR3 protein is CASRPGDVETSEQFF. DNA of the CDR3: TGTGCCAGCAGGCCGGGGGACGTCGAGACTTCTGAGCAGTTCTTC.

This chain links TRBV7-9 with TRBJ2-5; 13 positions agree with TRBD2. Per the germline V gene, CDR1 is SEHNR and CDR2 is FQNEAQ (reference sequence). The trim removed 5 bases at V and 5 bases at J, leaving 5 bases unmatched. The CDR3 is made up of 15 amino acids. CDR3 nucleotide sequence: TGTGCCAGCAGCCCCCAGACTAGCGGGAGGGAGACCCAGTACTTC. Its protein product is CASSPQTSGRETQYF.

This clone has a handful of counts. DNA of the CDR3: TGTGCCAGCAGCCAAGATCGGGGACAGGGGTATGGCTACACCTTC. Translation: CASSQDRGQGYGYTF. This chain connects TRBV4-2 to TRBJ1-2, with 10 bases matching TRBD1. Germline-derived CDR1 and CDR2 are LGHNA and YNFKEQ. The CDR3 sequence is 15 residues long. Trimming at V came to 0 bases and at J to 5 bases, leaving 3 bases not matched to a gene.

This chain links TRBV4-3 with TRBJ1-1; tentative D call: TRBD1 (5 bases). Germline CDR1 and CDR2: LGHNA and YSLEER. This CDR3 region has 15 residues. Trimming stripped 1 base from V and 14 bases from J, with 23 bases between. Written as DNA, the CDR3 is TGCGCCAGCAGCCAAGTCATAGGACACCTTGTGGGGGGATTCTTT. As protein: CASSQVIGHLVGGFF.

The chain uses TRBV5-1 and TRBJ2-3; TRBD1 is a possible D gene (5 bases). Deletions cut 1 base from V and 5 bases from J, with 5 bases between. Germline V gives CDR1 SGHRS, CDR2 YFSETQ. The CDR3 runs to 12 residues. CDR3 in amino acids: CASSLQGDTQYF. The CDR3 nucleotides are TGCGCCAGCAGCTTGCAGGGAGATACGCAGTATTTT.

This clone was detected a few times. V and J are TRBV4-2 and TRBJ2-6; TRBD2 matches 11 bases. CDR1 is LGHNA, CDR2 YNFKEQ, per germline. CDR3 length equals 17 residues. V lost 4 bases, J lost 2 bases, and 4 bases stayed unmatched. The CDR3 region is CASSRVAGGAGANVLTF. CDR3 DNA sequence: TGTGCCAGCAGCCGCGTAGCGGGAGGGGCTGGGGCCAACGTCCTGACTTTC.

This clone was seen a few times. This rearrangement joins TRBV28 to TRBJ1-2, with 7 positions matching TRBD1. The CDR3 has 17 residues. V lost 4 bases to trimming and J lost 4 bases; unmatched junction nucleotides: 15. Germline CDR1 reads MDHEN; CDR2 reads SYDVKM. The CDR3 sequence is CASSYLGTARGSYGYTF. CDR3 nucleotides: TGTGCCAGCAGTTACCTCGGGACAGCGAGGGGCTCCTATGGCTACACCTTC.

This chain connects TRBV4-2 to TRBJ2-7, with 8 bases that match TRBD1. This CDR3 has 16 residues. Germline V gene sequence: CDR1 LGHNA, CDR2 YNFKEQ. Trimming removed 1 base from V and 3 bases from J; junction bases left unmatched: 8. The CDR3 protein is CASSQATGDGGYEQYF. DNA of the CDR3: TGTGCCAGCAGCCAAGCGACAGGGGACGGCGGCTACGAGCAGTACTTC.

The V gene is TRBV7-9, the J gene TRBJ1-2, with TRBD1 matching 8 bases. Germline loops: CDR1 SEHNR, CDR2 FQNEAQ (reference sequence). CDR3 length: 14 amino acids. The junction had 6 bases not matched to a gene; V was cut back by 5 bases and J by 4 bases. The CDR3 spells CASSETGETYGYTF. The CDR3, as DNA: TGTGCCAGCAGCGAGACAGGGGAAACCTATGGCTACACCTTC. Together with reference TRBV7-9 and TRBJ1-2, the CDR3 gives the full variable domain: DTGVSQNPRHKITKRGQNVTFRCDPISEHNRLYWYRQTLGQGPEFLTYFQNEAQLEKSRLLSDRFSAERPKGSFSTLEIQRTEQGDSAMYLCASSETGETYGYTFGSGTRLTVV.

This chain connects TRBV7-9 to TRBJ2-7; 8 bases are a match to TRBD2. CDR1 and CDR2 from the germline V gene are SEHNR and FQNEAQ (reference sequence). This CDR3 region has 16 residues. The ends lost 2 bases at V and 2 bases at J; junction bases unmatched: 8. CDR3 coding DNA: TGTGCCAGCAGCTTACCCGAAAGCGGGAGTCCCTACGAGCAGTACTTC. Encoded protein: CASSLPESGSPYEQYF.

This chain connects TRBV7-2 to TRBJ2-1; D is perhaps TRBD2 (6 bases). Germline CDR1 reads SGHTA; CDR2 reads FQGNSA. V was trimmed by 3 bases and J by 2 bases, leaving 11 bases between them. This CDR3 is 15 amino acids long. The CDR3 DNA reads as TGTGCCAGCAGCTTGCTAGCGCTCGCCTACAATGAGCAGTTCTTC. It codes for CASSLLALAYNEQFF.

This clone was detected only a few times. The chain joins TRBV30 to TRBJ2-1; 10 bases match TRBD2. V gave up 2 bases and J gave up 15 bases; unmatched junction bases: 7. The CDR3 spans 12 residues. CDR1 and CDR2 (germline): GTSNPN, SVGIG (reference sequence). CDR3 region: CAWSPTSGVWFF. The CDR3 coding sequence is TGTGCCTGGAGTCCCACTAGCGGGGTGTGGTTCTTC.

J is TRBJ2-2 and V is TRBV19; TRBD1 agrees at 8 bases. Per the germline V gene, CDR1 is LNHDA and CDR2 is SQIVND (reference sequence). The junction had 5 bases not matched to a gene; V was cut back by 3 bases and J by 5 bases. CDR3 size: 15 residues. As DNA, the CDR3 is TGTGCCAGTAGTATGGACAGGGCACGAACCGGGGAGCTGTTTTTT. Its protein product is CASSMDRARTGELFF. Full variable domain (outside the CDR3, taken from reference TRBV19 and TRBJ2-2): DGGITQSPKYLFRKEGQNVTLSCEQNLNHDAMYWYRQDPGQGLRLIYYSQIVNDFQKGDIAEGYSVSREKKESFPLTVTSAQKNPTAFYLCASSMDRARTGELFFGEGSRLTVL.

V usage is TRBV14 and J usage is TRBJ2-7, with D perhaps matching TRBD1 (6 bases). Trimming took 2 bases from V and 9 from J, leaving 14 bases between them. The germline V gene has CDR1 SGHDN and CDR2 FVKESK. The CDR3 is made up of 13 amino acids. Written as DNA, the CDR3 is TGTGCCAGCAGCCAACTACGGGACACGGGGCAGTACTTC. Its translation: CASSQLRDTGQYF.

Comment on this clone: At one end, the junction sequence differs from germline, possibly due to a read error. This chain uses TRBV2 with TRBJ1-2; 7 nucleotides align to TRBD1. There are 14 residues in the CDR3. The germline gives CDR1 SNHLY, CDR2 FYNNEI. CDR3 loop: CARSGTGANYGYTF. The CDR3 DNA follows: TGTGCCAGAAGTGGAACAGGGGCTAACTATGGCTACACCTTC.

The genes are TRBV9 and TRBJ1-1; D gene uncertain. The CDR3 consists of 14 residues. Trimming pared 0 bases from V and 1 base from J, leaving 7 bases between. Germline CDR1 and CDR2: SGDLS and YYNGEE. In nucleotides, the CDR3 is TGTGCCAGCAGCGTAGCTGGAGGGAACACTGAAGCTTTCTTT. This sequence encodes CASSVAGGNTEAFF.